This TCR beta chain stems from a study of identical twins. Template switching, a step in the protocol, added a universal primer site, and cDNA carried unique molecular identifiers. TCRdb recomputed calls from the 5' RACE reads with MiXCR, one row per CDR3 protein. Of under 900,000 distinct CDR3 sequences in the sample, approximately 13% were seen once. There are 13 residues in the CDR3. Germline loops: CDR1 DFQATT, CDR2 SNEGSKA (reference sequence). Between the trimmed V and J ends, which lost 5 bases and 0 bases, there was a span of 8 bases. This clonotype was detected ten times or more. These data were likewise used in another study, on yellow fever vaccine responses in identical twins.

Sequenced input: PBMCs. This chain uses TRBV20-1 with TRBJ1-5, with D hard to call. The sequence derives from a woman aged 18-29 years in good health. CDR3 amino acids: CSAQSLSNQPQHF. The CDR3 DNA reads TGCAGTGCTCAGTCCCTTAGCAATCAGCCCCAGCATTTT.